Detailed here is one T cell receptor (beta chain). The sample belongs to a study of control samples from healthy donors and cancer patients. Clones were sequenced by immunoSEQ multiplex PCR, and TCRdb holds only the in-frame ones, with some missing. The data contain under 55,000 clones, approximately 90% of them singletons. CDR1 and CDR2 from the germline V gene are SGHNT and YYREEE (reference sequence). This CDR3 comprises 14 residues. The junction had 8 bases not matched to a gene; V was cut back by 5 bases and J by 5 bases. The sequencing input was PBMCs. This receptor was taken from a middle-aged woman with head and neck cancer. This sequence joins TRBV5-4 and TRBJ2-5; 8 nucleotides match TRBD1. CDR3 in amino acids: CASSSTGGWETQYF. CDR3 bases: TGTGCCAGCAGTTCTACAGGGGGTTGGGAGACCCAGTACTTC.